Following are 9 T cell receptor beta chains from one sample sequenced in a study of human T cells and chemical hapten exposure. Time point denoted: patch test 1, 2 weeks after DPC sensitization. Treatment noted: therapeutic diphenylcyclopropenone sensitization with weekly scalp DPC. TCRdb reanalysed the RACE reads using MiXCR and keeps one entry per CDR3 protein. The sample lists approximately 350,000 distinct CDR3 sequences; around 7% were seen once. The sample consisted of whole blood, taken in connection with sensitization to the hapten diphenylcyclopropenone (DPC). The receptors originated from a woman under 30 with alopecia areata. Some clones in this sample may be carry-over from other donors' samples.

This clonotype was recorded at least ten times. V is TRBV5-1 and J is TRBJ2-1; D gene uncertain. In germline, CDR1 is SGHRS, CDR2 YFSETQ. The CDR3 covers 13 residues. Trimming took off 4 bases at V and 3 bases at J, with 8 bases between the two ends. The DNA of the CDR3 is TGCGCCAGCAGCCCGACGAGCTACAATGAGCAGTTCTTC. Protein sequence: CASSPTSYNEQFF.

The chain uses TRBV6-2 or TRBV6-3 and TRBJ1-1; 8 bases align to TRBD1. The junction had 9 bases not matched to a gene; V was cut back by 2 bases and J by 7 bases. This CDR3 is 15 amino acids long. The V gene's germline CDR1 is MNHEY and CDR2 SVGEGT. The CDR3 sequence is CASSYPIGQGGEAFF. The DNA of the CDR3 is TGTGCCAGCAGTTACCCCATCGGACAGGGAGGTGAAGCTTTCTTT.

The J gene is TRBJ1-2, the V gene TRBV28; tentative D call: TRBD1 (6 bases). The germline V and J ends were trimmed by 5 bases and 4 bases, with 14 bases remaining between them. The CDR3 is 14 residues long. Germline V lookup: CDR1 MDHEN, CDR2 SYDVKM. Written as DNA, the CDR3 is TGTGCCAGCAGTCCCGGGGACATTGCCTATGGCTACACCTTC. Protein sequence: CASSPGDIAYGYTF.

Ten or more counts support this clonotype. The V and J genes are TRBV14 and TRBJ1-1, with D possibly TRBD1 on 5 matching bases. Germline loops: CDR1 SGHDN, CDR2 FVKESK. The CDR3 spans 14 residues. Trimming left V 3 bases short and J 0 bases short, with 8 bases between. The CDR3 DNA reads TGTGCCAGCAGCCAGGGGCCAATGAACACTGAAGCTTTCTTT. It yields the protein CASSQGPMNTEAFF. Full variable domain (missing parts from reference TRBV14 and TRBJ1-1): EAGVTQFPSHSVIEKGQTVTLRCDPISGHDNLYWYRRVMGKEIKFLLHFVKESKQDESGMPNNRFLAERTGGTYSTLKVQPAELEDSGVYFCASSQGPMNTEAFFGQGTRLTVV.

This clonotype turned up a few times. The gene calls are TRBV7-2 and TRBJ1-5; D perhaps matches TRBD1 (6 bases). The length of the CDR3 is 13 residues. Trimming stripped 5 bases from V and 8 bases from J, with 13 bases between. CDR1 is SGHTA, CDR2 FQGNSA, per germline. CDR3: CASSPQGPKPQHF. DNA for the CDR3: TGTGCCAGCAGCCCACAGGGCCCGAAGCCCCAGCATTTT.

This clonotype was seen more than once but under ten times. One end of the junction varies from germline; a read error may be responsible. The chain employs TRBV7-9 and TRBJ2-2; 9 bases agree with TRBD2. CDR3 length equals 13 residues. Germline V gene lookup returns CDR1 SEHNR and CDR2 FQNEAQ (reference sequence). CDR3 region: CCGLAGDSGELFF. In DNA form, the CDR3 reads TGCTGCGGTTTAGCGGGGGATTCCGGGGAGCTGTTTTTT.

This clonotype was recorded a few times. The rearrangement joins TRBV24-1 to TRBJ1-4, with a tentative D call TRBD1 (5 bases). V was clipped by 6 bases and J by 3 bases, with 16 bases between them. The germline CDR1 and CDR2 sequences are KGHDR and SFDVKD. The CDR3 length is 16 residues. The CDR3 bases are TGTGCCACCAGTTCAACGTCCGTGGGGGCTAATGAAAAACTGTTTTTT. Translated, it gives CATSSTSVGANEKLFF.

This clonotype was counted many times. CDR3: CASSHTSPEQYF. DNA of the CDR3: TGTGCCAGCAGTCATACTAGTCCAGAGCAGTACTTC. The chain combines TRBV3-1 with TRBJ2-7; tentative D call: TRBD2 (5 bases). V lost 6 bases and J 7 bases, leaving 13 bases between the germline ends. The CDR3 has 12 residues. Germline V gene data show CDR1 as LGHDT and CDR2 as YNNKEL (reference sequence).

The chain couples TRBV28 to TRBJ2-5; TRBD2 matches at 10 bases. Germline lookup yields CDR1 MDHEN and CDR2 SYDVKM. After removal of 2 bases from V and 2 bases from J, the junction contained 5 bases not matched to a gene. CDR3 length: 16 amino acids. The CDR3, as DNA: TGTGCCAGCAGTTTACTCGCTAGCGGGGGACAAGAGACCCAGTACTTC. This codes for CASSLLASGGQETQYF. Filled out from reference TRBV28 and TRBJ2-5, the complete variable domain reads DVKVTQSSRYLVKRTGEKVFLECVQDMDHENMFWYRQDPGLGLRLIYFSYDVKMKEKGDIPEGYSVSREKKERFSLILESASTNQTSMYLCASSLLASGGQETQYFGPGTRLLVL.